This passage covers 22 T cell receptor beta chains from one sample sequenced in a study of control samples from healthy donors and cancer patients. TCRdb keeps only in-frame clones here, not all; method: immunoSEQ multiplex PCR. The sample contains under 150,000 clones, 88% of which appear only once. Sample: blood. These receptors were obtained from a woman in her seventies in good health.

The chain uses TRBV5-1 and TRBJ1-2; tentatively, D is TRBD1 (6 bases). V was clipped by 0 bases and J by 4 bases, with 10 bases between them. This CDR3 is built from 14 residues. Germline CDR1 is SGHRS and CDR2 is YFSETQ. In DNA, the CDR3 is TGCGCCAGCAGCTTGGGACAGGCATCCTATGGCTACACCTTC. Translated, it gives CASSLGQASYGYTF.

The V call is TRBV12-3 or TRBV12-4, the J call TRBJ2-1; maybe TRBD1 (6 bases). Trimming left V 6 bases short and J 2 bases short, with 8 bases between. The CDR3 covers 13 residues. For the CDR3, the DNA is TGTGCCAGCAGGGGACAAACCTACAATGAGCAGTTCTTC. Protein product: CASRGQTYNEQFF.

This sequence joins TRBV21-1 and TRBJ1-2. TRBV21-1 is recorded as a pseudogene. The CDR3 contains 13 residues. Here the CDR3 reads CASTITRLRGYTF. The CDR3 DNA is TGTGCCAGCACCATAACCAGACTTCGGGGCTACACCTTC.

The chain links TRBV5-8 to TRBJ1-6; D not resolved. Germline lookup yields CDR1 SGHTS and CDR2 YDEGEE. V gave up 0 bases and J gave up 4 bases, with 20 bases separating them. This CDR3 has 19 residues. The CDR3 bases are TGTGCCAGCAGCTTGGCCGCCAGGAGAAGAATGGGATATAATTCACCCCTCCACTTT. It encodes CASSLAARRRMGYNSPLHF.

This clone was observed once. V and J are TRBV5-1 and TRBJ2-3; maybe TRBD1 (6 bases). The germline CDR1 and CDR2 sequences are SGHRS and YFSETQ. The CDR3 is 16 amino acids. V dropped 1 base and J dropped 2 bases, with 14 bases sitting between them. CDR3 loop: CASSLLPGQLTDTQYF. CDR3 DNA sequence: TGCGCCAGCAGCTTGTTACCAGGACAGCTCACAGATACGCAGTATTTT.

The chain employs TRBV10-3 and TRBJ1-3; perhaps TRBD1 as D (5 bases). The V gene's germline CDR1 is ENHRY and CDR2 SYGVKD. There are 14 residues in the CDR3. The ends were cut back, 6 bases at V and 0 bases at J, with 9 bases in the middle. CDR3 protein: CAIRGQISGNTIYF. CDR3 nucleotide sequence: TGTGCCATCAGAGGACAAATCTCTGGAAACACCATATATTTT.

This sequence joins TRBV7-2 and TRBJ2-3; D uncertain. CDR3 length: 15 amino acids. Germline V CDR1 and CDR2: SGHTA, FQGNSA. Trimming took 5 bases from V and 7 from J, leaving 19 bases between them. The CDR3 DNA sequence: TGTGCCAGCAGCGAAGTGGCGGCCGGAAGAAATACGCAGTATTTT. Residues: CASSEVAAGRNTQYF.

This clone was counted once. The chain employs TRBV5-1 and TRBJ2-7; TRBD1 agrees at 9 bases. V shed 0 bases, J shed 5 bases, and the junction held 9 bases outside the gene matches. Germline lookup yields CDR1 SGHRS and CDR2 YFSETQ. There are 16 residues in the CDR3. The CDR3 DNA reads TGCGCCAGCAGCTTGGCCCTTGGGACAGGGAACCACGAGCAGTACTTC. It yields the protein CASSLALGTGNHEQYF.

J is TRBJ2-1 and V is TRBV24-1; D may be TRBD2 (6 bases). The CDR3 extends over 16 amino acids. From germline, CDR1 is KGHDR and CDR2 SFDVKD. V was pared by 3 bases and J by 0 bases, with 11 bases between. CDR3 loop: CATSDLLGSSYNEQFF. CDR3 nucleotides: TGTGCCACCAGTGATCTACTCGGGAGCTCCTACAATGAGCAGTTCTTC.

This clone was seen once. The V gene is TRBV6-6, the J gene TRBJ1-1; unclear D gene. This CDR3 has 12 amino acids. The V gene lost 4 bases and the J gene lost 8 bases, with 11 bases spanning the gap. From germline, CDR1 is MNHNY and CDR2 SVGAGI (reference sequence). Written as DNA, the CDR3 is TGTGCCAGCAGTTTTGAGTTCCCGGAAGCTTTCTTT. As protein: CASSFEFPEAFF.

The chain combines TRBV2 with TRBJ2-7, with 12 positions matching TRBD1. The CDR3 length is 16 residues. Per the germline V gene, CDR1 is SNHLY and CDR2 is FYNNEI. V dropped 4 bases and J dropped 6; count of bases not matched to a gene: 10. The DNA of the CDR3 is TGTGCCAGCAGTGTAGTCCCGGGACAGGGGGCACCCGAGCAGTACTTC. Its translation is CASSVVPGQGAPEQYF. Complete variable domain (other parts from reference TRBV2 and TRBJ2-7): EPEVTQTPSHQVTQMGQEVILRCVPISNHLYFYWYRQILGQKVEFLVSFYNNEISEKSEIFDDQFSVERPDGSNFTLKIRSTKLEDSAMYFCASSVVPGQGAPEQYFGPGTRLTVT.

The gene calls are TRBV20-1 and TRBJ1-1; no clear D. This CDR3 is 13 amino acids long. Per the germline V gene, CDR1 is DFQATT and CDR2 is SNEGSKA (reference sequence). Trimming left V 3 bases short and J 0 bases short, with 8 bases between. The CDR3 sequence: CSASPSLNTEAFF. CDR3 in DNA: TGCAGTGCTAGTCCTAGTTTGAACACTGAAGCTTTCTTT.

The chain has TRBV6-5 and TRBJ1-2; D is ambiguous. CDR1 is MNHEY, CDR2 SVGAGI, per germline. This CDR3 comprises 14 residues. V lost 2 bases to trimming and J lost 9 bases, with 16 bases between them. CDR3 nucleotides: TGTGCCAGCAGTTACGACCGGACCTGGAGTCGCTACACCTTC. Protein: CASSYDRTWSRYTF.

This clone was picked up one time. V gene TRBV29-1 combines with J gene TRBJ2-5, with unresolved D. With 6 bases removed from V and 4 bases from J, the gap between germline ends came to 9 bases. The CDR3 is 11 amino acids. Germline V gene lookup returns CDR1 SQVTM and CDR2 ANQGSEA. CDR3 amino acids: CSVGVLETQYF. The CDR3, as DNA: TGCAGCGTCGGCGTCTTAGAGACCCAGTACTTC.

This clone was picked up a small number of times. This chain joins TRBV7-3 and TRBJ2-1; D might be TRBD2 (5 bases). V lost 4 bases to trimming and J lost 7 bases, with 11 bases between them. Germline lookup yields CDR1 SGHTA and CDR2 FQGTGA. This CDR3 region has 13 residues. CDR3 DNA sequence: TGTGCCAGCAGCTCCGCTAGCTCGAATGAGCAGTTCTTC. Translation: CASSSASSNEQFF.

The chain carries TRBV29-1 and TRBJ2-7, with D possibly matching TRBD1 (5 bases). V lost 0 bases and J 2 bases, leaving 8 bases between the germline ends. Looked up from germline, CDR1 is SQVTM and CDR2 is ANQGSEA. The CDR3 covers 13 residues. The CDR3 loop reads CSVEDLGAYEQYF. DNA of the CDR3: TGCAGCGTTGAAGATTTAGGGGCCTACGAGCAGTACTTC.

The gene calls are TRBV19 and TRBJ1-1; D ambiguous. The CDR3 totals 15 residues. Germline lookup yields CDR1 LNHDA and CDR2 SQIVND (reference sequence). Trimming stripped 5 bases from V and 5 bases from J, with 18 bases between. The CDR3 DNA reads TGTGCCAGTAGTCCGAGTCAAGCGGGAAGGACTGAAGCTTTCTTT. This gives the protein CASSPSQAGRTEAFF.

The chain couples TRBV6-5 to TRBJ1-2; possibly TRBD1 for D (6 bases). There are 15 residues in the CDR3. V lost 6 bases and J lost 1, with 15 bases in between. Germline assignment: CDR1 MNHEY and CDR2 SVGAGI. CDR3 amino acids: CASRLQGTFNYGYTF. The CDR3, as DNA: TGTGCCAGCAGACTACAAGGGACATTTAACTATGGCTACACCTTC.

V is TRBV2 and J is TRBJ2-5; D could derive from TRBD1 or TRBD2 (5 bases each). The CDR3 sequence is 13 residues long. V was cut by 6 bases and J by 4 bases, with 12 bases left in between. Germline assignment: CDR1 SNHLY and CDR2 FYNNEI. CDR3 region: CASSPPGGETQYF. The CDR3 DNA reads TGTGCCAGCAGCCCGCCTGGGGGAGAGACCCAGTACTTC.

The chain recombines TRBV29-1 with TRBJ1-1, with a possible D match to TRBD1 (5 bases). The germline gives CDR1 SQVTM, CDR2 ANQGSEA. Trimming took off 8 bases at V and 0 bases at J, with 19 bases between the two ends. CDR3 size: 15 residues. The CDR3 region is CSTQGEGKMNTEAFF. The CDR3 DNA follows: TGCAGCACCCAAGGGGAAGGGAAAATGAACACTGAAGCTTTCTTT.

The V gene is TRBV7-3, the J gene TRBJ2-6; D tentatively reads TRBD1 or TRBD2 (5 bases each). This CDR3 spans 18 amino acids. Trimming stripped 5 bases from V and 1 base from J, with 18 bases between. CDR1 and CDR2 from the germline V gene are SGHTA and FQGTGA. The CDR3, as DNA: TGTGCCAGCAGCCGATCCGGGACGGTGCCTTCTGGGGCCAACGTCCTGACTTTC. Amino acids: CASSRSGTVPSGANVLTF.

V and J are TRBV18 and TRBJ1-1; D is undetermined. V was pared by 3 bases and J by 7 bases, with 12 bases between. Germline CDR1 reads KGHSH; CDR2 reads LQKENI. This CDR3 region has 13 residues. Here the CDR3 DNA reads TGTGCCAGCTCACCTTCCCGAGGGAGTGAAGCTTTCTTT. Protein: CASSPSRGSEAFF.